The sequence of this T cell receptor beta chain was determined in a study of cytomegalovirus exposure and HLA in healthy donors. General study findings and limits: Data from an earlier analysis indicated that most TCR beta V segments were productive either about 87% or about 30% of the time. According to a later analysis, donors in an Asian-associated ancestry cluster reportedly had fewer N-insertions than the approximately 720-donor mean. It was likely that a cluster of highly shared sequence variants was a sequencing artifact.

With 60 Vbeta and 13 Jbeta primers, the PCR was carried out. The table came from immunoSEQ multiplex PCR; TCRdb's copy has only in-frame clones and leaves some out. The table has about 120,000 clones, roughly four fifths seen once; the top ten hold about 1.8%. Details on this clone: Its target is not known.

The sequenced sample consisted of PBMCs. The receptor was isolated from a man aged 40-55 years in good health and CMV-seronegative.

DNA for the CDR3: TGTGCCAGCAGTGTTTCCCTATATGGCTACACCTTC. Amino acids: CASSVSLYGYTF. This chain joins TRBV25-1 and TRBJ1-2; no clear D. The CDR3 is made up of 12 amino acids. V lost 4 bases and J lost 5, with 8 bases in between. Germline V lookup: CDR1 MGHDK, CDR2 SYGVNS.